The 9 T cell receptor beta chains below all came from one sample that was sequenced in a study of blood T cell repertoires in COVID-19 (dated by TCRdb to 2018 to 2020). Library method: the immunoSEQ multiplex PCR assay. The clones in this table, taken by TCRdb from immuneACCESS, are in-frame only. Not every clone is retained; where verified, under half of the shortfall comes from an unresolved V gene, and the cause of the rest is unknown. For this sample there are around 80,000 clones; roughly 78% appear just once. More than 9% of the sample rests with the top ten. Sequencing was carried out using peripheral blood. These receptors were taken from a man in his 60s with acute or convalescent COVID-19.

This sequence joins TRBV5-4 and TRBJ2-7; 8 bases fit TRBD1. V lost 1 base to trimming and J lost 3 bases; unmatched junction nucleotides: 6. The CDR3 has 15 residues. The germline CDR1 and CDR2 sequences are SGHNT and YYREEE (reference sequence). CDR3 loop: CASSLTGQVHYEQYF. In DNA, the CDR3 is TGTGCCAGCAGCTTGACGGGACAGGTCCACTACGAGCAGTACTTC.

Written as DNA, the CDR3 is TGTGCCAGCACCAAAAACCCGGGACAGGGAATCGAGCAGTACTTC. Protein sequence: CASTKNPGQGIEQYF. This chain links TRBV6-5 with TRBJ2-7; 9 bases align to TRBD1. V lost 7 bases and J lost 6; bases outside the gene matches: 13. The CDR3 is 15 amino acids. Germline loops: CDR1 MNHEY, CDR2 SVGAGI.

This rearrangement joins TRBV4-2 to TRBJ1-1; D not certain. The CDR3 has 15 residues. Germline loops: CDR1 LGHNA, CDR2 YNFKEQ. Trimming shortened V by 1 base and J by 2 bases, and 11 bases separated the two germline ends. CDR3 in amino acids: CASSQASRGNTEAFF. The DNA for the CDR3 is TGTGCCAGCAGCCAAGCCAGCCGGGGTAACACTGAAGCTTTCTTT.

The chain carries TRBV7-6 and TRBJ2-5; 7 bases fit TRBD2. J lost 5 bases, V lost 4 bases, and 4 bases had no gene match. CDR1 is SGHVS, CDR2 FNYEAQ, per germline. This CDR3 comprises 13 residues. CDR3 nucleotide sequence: TGTGCCAGCAGCTCTACTAGCGTCGAGACCCAGTACTTC. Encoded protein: CASSSTSVETQYF. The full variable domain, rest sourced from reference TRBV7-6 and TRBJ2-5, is GAGVSQSPRYKVTKRGQDVALRCDPISGHVSLYWYRQALGQGPEFLTYFNYEAQQDKSGLPNDRFSAERPEGSISTLTIQRTEQRDSAMYRCASSSTSVETQYFGPGTRLLVL.

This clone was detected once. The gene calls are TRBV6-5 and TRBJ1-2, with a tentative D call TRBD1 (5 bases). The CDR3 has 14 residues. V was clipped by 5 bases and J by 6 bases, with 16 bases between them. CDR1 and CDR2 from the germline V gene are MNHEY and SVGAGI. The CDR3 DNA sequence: TGTGCCAGCAGTCGCCTAGGGGAAAGGAATGGCTACACCTTC. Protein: CASSRLGERNGYTF.

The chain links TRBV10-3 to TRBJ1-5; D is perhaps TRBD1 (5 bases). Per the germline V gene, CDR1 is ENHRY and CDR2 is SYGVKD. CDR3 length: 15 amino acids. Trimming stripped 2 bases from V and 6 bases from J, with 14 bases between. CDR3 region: CAISESGGKSQPQHF. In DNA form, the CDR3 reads TGTGCCATCAGTGAGAGTGGGGGGAAAAGTCAGCCCCAGCATTTT.

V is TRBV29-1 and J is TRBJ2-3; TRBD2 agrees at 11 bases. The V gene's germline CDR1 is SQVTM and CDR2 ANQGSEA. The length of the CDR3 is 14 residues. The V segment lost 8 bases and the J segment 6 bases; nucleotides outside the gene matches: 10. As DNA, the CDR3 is TGCAGCACAAGACTAGCGGGACTGGGGGATACGCAGTATTTT. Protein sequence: CSTRLAGLGDTQYF.

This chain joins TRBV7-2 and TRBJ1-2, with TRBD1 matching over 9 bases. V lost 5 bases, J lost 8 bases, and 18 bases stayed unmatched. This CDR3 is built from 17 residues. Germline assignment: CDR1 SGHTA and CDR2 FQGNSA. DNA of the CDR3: TGTGCCAGCAGCCCAACCGGGACAGGGACCCTCCAAGGAGGCTACACCTTC. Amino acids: CASSPTGTGTLQGGYTF.

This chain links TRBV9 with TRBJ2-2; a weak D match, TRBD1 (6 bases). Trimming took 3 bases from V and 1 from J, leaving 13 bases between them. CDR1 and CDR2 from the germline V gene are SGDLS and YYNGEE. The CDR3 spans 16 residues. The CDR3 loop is CASSAPSRGNTGELFF. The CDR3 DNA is TGTGCCAGCAGCGCTCCCAGCAGGGGGAACACCGGGGAGCTGTTTTTT.